The 29 T cell receptor beta chains presented below share a single source sample, sequenced in a study of T cells in Graves' hyperthyroidism and ophthalmopathy (dated 2019 in TCRdb). The method was multiplex PCR. The sequencing machine was an Illumina HiSeq 2000. Amplification of TCR beta CDR3 regions was carried out from RNA transcripts. The first round of RT-PCR for the TCR CDR3 was performed with the HTBI primer set and the Qiagen OneStep RT-PCR kit. TCRdb trimmed the raw reads at Q25, called clones with MiXCR and kept productive beta chains. Each CDR3 protein appears once, grouped with its most common genes and DNA. A total of about 570,000 distinct CDR3 sequences appear in this sample, 40% to 55% of them only once. The ten top clones hold around 17% of the sample. Sequenced sample: peripheral blood or thyroid tissue (not recorded which). These receptors came from an adult woman with Graves' disease, either hyperthyroidism or ophthalmopathy (not recorded which).

The chain is built from TRBV7-3 and TRBJ1-4; perhaps TRBD1 as D (6 bases). Germline lookup yields CDR1 SGHTA and CDR2 FQGTGA. V dropped 3 bases and J dropped 7 bases, with 9 bases sitting between them. This CDR3 is 13 amino acids long. CDR3 sequence (DNA): TGTGCCAGCAGCTTTCACAGGGTTGAAAAACTGTTTTTT. Protein sequence: CASSFHRVEKLFF.

The rearrangement uses TRBV5-6 and TRBJ2-5; 7 bases align to TRBD1. With 2 bases clipped from V and 5 bases from J, the junction kept 6 bases outside the gene matches. The CDR3 runs 14 residues. Germline V gene data show CDR1 as SGHDT and CDR2 as YYEEEE. CDR3 amino acids: CASSLGGWQETQYF. CDR3 DNA sequence: TGTGCCAGCAGCTTAGGGGGCTGGCAGGAGACCCAGTACTTC.

This clonotype was found a few times. The V call is TRBV10-3, the J call TRBJ2-5; 9 bases match TRBD2. Germline assignment: CDR1 ENHRY and CDR2 SYGVKD. Germline trimming cut 4 bases from V and 5 bases from J; bases unmatched to any gene: 5. The CDR3 contains 14 residues. The CDR3 here is CAISVGGLAETQYF. The CDR3 DNA sequence: TGTGCCATCAGTGTCGGAGGACTAGCGGAGACCCAGTACTTC.

The rearrangement uses TRBV10-3 and TRBJ2-5, with D possibly being TRBD1 or TRBD2 (5 bases each). The V gene lost 5 bases and the J gene lost 5 bases, with 15 bases spanning the gap. CDR3 length: 14 amino acids. CDR1 and CDR2 (germline): ENHRY, SYGVKD. In DNA form, the CDR3 reads TGTGCCATCAGTAGGGACGGTCTGATGGAGACCCAGTACTTC. Its translation: CAISRDGLMETQYF.

V and J are TRBV10-2 and TRBJ1-2; 8 bases fit TRBD1. The CDR3 is 20 residues long. Germline V gene data show CDR1 as WSHSY and CDR2 as SAAADI. The V and J ends lost 6 bases and 2 bases, in that order; junction bases with no gene match: 23. The CDR3 region has the DNA TGCGCCAGCAGAGACAGGGGATACTCCTACGAGCAGAATCACAACTATGGCTACACCTTC. Amino acid sequence: CASRDRGYSYEQNHNYGYTF.

V usage is TRBV14 and J usage is TRBJ1-1; 9 nucleotides line up with TRBD1. The CDR3 is made up of 15 amino acids. Germline CDR1 SGHDN, CDR2 FVKESK. V trimming: 1 base; J trimming: 1 base; junction bases outside the gene matches: 1. The CDR3 here is CASSQATGGNTEAFF. The CDR3 nucleotides are TGTGCCAGCAGCCAAGCGACAGGGGGGAACACTGAAGCTTTCTTT.

The genes are TRBV12-3 or TRBV12-4 and TRBJ1-2, with TRBD1 identical over 10 bases. The CDR3 sequence is 15 residues long. The junction had 8 bases not matched to a gene; V was cut back by 6 bases and J by 4 bases. Here the CDR3 reads CASSLTGGWSYGYTF. The CDR3 region has the DNA TGTGCCAGCAGCTTGACAGGGGGCTGGTCCTATGGCTACACCTTC.

This clonotype was counted at least ten times. The rearrangement uses TRBV20-1 and TRBJ2-7; D is perhaps TRBD2 (5 bases). V dropped 6 bases and J dropped 0 bases, with 12 bases sitting between them. Germline CDR1 is DFQATT and CDR2 is SNEGSKA (reference sequence). This CDR3 contains 13 residues. Here the CDR3 DNA reads TGCAGTGCCCCAGGAGCGGCCTCCTACGAGCAGTACTTC. Amino acids: CSAPGAASYEQYF.

The chain employs TRBV7-3 and TRBJ1-1, with TRBD1 matching 8 bases. The germline gives CDR1 SGHTA, CDR2 FQGTGA. V shed 4 bases and J 2 bases; nucleotides not matched to a gene: 6. The CDR3 sequence is 15 residues long. The DNA of the CDR3 is TGTGCCAGCAGCTCGGGGGACAGGCGAAACACTGAAGCTTTCTTT. Residues: CASSSGDRRNTEAFF. Filled out from reference TRBV7-3 and TRBJ1-1, the complete variable domain reads GAGVSQTPSNKVTEKGKYVELRCDPISGHTALYWYRQSLGQGPEFLIYFQGTGAADDSGLPNDRFFAVRPEGSVSTLKIQRTERGDSAVYLCASSSGDRRNTEAFFGQGTRLTVV.

The chain couples TRBV29-1 to TRBJ1-2; 9 bases agree with TRBD1. This CDR3 region has 13 residues. V shed 5 bases and J 8 bases; nucleotides not matched to a gene: 9. Germline assignment: CDR1 SQVTM and CDR2 ANQGSEA. The CDR3 loop is CSVNRGLVPGYTF. In nucleotides, the CDR3 is TGCAGCGTTAACAGGGGGCTTGTCCCAGGCTACACCTTC.

In its sample, this clonotype was seen many times. The V call is TRBV19, the J call TRBJ1-1; D gene unclear. The CDR3 totals 12 residues. Germline V gene sequence: CDR1 LNHDA, CDR2 SQIVND (reference sequence). V lost 5 bases and J 4 bases, leaving 8 bases between the germline ends. This CDR3 is CASSYGFTEAFF. CDR3 bases: TGTGCCAGTAGTTATGGATTCACTGAAGCTTTCTTT.

V gene TRBV2 combines with J gene TRBJ1-5; D is perhaps TRBD1 (5 bases). Germline values: CDR1 SNHLY, CDR2 FYNNEI. V lost 6 bases, J lost 11 bases, and 20 bases lay in between. The CDR3 has 14 residues. The CDR3 DNA is TGTGCCAGCAGCGCGGGACTGAACCAAGAGACCCAGCATTTT. It codes for CASSAGLNQETQHF. Based on the CDR3 plus reference TRBV2 and TRBJ1-5, the full variable domain is EPEVTQTPSHQVTQMGQEVILRCVPISNHLYFYWYRQILGQKVEFLVSFYNNEISEKSEIFDDQFSVERPDGSNFTLKIRSTKLEDSAMYFCASSAGLNQETQHFGDGTRLSIL.

In this sample, this clonotype turned up many times. The rearrangement joins TRBV7-9 to TRBJ2-5; 15 bases align to TRBD2. V lost 2 bases and J lost 4; bases outside the gene matches: 5. Germline lookup yields CDR1 SEHNR and CDR2 FQNEAQ (reference sequence). The length of the CDR3 is 17 residues. CDR3 amino acids: CASSLHWTSGRGETQYF. The CDR3 DNA is TGTGCCAGCAGCTTACATTGGACTAGCGGGAGGGGAGAGACCCAGTACTTC.

This sequence joins TRBV2 and TRBJ1-5; D is unresolved. V lost 6 bases and J 4 bases, leaving 10 bases between the germline ends. Germline CDR1 SNHLY, CDR2 FYNNEI. CDR3 size: 13 residues. The CDR3 region is CASSVSLNQPQHF. DNA of the CDR3: TGTGCCAGCAGCGTCAGTCTGAATCAGCCCCAGCATTTT.

The rearrangement joins TRBV28 to TRBJ2-7; TRBD1 matches 10 bases. CDR1 is MDHEN and CDR2 is SYDVKM in the germline V gene. The CDR3 spans 15 residues. Germline trimming cut 6 bases from V and 3 bases from J; bases unmatched to any gene: 8. CDR3 protein: CASREATGGFYEQYF. The DNA of the CDR3 is TGTGCCAGCAGGGAGGCGACAGGGGGCTTCTACGAGCAGTACTTC.

A remark on this clonotype: The junction differs from germline at one of its ends, possibly a read error. The chain recombines TRBV10-2 with TRBJ1-2; 9 bases are a match to TRBD1. Germline loops: CDR1 WSHSY, CDR2 SAAADI. The length of the CDR3 is 15 residues. The DNA for the CDR3 is TGTGCCAGCAGTTCCGCGGACAGGGGCGACTATGGCTACACCTTC. Encoded protein: CASSSADRGDYGYTF.

This chain links TRBV12-3 or TRBV12-4 with TRBJ2-5; 12 nucleotides align to TRBD1. CDR3 size: 16 residues. Losses at the gene ends were 4 bases for V and 5 bases for J; bases not matched to a gene: 8. The CDR3 sequence is CASSWPGQGAGETQYF. CDR3 DNA sequence: TGTGCCAGCAGTTGGCCGGGACAGGGGGCAGGGGAGACCCAGTACTTC.

The chain's CDR3 is CASSPDYRYEQYF. For the CDR3, the DNA is TGTGCCAGCTCACCAGATTACAGATACGAGCAGTACTTC. The V call is TRBV18, the J call TRBJ2-7; D is ambiguous. The CDR3 runs to 13 residues. V lost 2 bases, J lost 4 bases, and 9 bases lay in between. CDR1 is KGHSH, CDR2 LQKENI, per germline.

This clonotype was recorded a few times. V gene TRBV12-3 or TRBV12-4 combines with J gene TRBJ1-5; D is perhaps TRBD1 (5 bases). The CDR3 sequence is 14 residues long. V was pared by 6 bases and J by 7 bases, with 16 bases between. The CDR3: CASRAQGWRQPQHF. The CDR3 nucleotides are TGTGCCAGCAGAGCCCAGGGTTGGAGGCAGCCCCAGCATTTT.

The rearrangement joins TRBV30 to TRBJ1-5; D uncertain. The V end lost 0 bases, the J end lost 7 bases, and 10 bases lay between the germline ends. Germline V gives CDR1 GTSNPN, CDR2 SVGIG (reference sequence). The length of the CDR3 is 13 residues. The chain's CDR3 is CAWSVSDRQPQHF. Written as DNA, the CDR3 is TGTGCCTGGAGTGTCTCGGATAGACAGCCCCAGCATTTT.

This clonotype came up a few times. V and J are TRBV20-1 and TRBJ1-1; no clear D. Germline CDR1 reads DFQATT; CDR2 reads SNEGSKA (reference sequence). The CDR3 contains 13 residues. The germline V and J ends were trimmed by 6 bases and 4 bases, with 15 bases remaining between them. This CDR3 is CSATDGARTEAFF. The CDR3 DNA sequence: TGCAGTGCCACGGACGGTGCCCGCACTGAAGCTTTCTTT.

This clonotype has ten or more counts. The chain recombines TRBV7-9 with TRBJ1-2; D gene unclear. Germline loops: CDR1 SEHNR, CDR2 FQNEAQ (reference sequence). CDR3 length: 12 residues. Trimming removed 5 bases at V and 7 bases at J, with 11 bases between. The CDR3 DNA sequence: TGTGCCAGCAGCCTAACCCCAAGTGGCTACACCTTC. Translating gives CASSLTPSGYTF.

This clonotype was counted many times. The chain employs TRBV11-2 and TRBJ2-7; D gene ambiguous. CDR3 length equals 13 residues. CDR1 is SGHAT and CDR2 is FQNNGV in the germline V gene. V gave up 1 base and J gave up 9 bases, with 13 bases separating them. The CDR3, as DNA: TGTGCCAGCAGCTTAGGTGTGTTTGTCGGGCAGTACTTC. It translates to CASSLGVFVGQYF.

The chain combines TRBV7-9 with TRBJ2-5, with a weak D call TRBD1 (6 bases). V lost 8 bases and J 5 bases, leaving 18 bases between the germline ends. CDR1 is SEHNR and CDR2 is FQNEAQ in the germline V gene (reference sequence). The length of the CDR3 is 14 residues. The CDR3 region is CASSPSERGETQYF. CDR3 coding DNA: TGTGCCAGCTCCCCCTCAGAGAGGGGGGAGACCCAGTACTTC.

J is TRBJ1-1 and V is TRBV11-2; D ambiguous. Looked up from germline, CDR1 is SGHAT and CDR2 is FQNNGV. The length of the CDR3 is 15 residues. Trimming cost V 5 bases and J 4 bases, with 17 bases left between them. The DNA of the CDR3 is TGTGCCAGCAGCCCTACTATACGACCCGGCACTGAAGCTTTCTTT. Its translation: CASSPTIRPGTEAFF.

This clonotype was picked up a small number of times. V is TRBV29-1 and J is TRBJ2-5, with D hard to call. Germline V gene lookup returns CDR1 SQVTM and CDR2 ANQGSEA. V lost 4 bases and J lost 2, with 5 bases in between. The CDR3 is 11 residues long. CDR3 loop: CSVAGQETQYF. The CDR3 nucleotides are TGCAGCGTTGCAGGACAAGAGACCCAGTACTTC. The whole variable domain, filled in from reference TRBV29-1 and TRBJ2-5, reads SAVISQKPSRDICQRGTSLTIQCQVDSQVTMMFWYRQQPGQSLTLIATANQGSEATYESGFVIDKFPISRPNLTFSTLTVSNMSPEDSSIYLCSVAGQETQYFGPGTRLLVL.

This clonotype occurred many times. The chain links TRBV6-6 to TRBJ2-5; D perhaps matches TRBD1 (7 bases). The length of the CDR3 is 16 residues. V lost 2 bases and J 5 bases, leaving 18 bases between the germline ends. In germline, CDR1 is MNHNY, CDR2 SVGAGI (reference sequence). Here the CDR3 reads CASSYPSGEGQETQYF. The DNA of the CDR3 is TGTGCCAGCAGTTACCCCTCGGGAGAGGGACAGGAGACCCAGTACTTC.

This clonotype turned up a few times. This may stem from a read error, because a much larger clone lies one nucleotide away. The chain joins TRBV27 to TRBJ2-2; 9 positions agree with TRBD1. Germline-derived CDR1 and CDR2 are MNHEY and SMNVEV (reference sequence). The CDR3 extends over 15 amino acids. This CDR3 reads CASSTGTGFGGELVF. CDR3 nucleotides: TGTGCCAGCAGTACCGGGACAGGGTTTGGTGGGGAGCTGGTTTTT.

This clonotype was counted ten times or more. This sequence joins TRBV20-1 and TRBJ1-1, with D hard to call. Germline V gene sequence: CDR1 DFQATT, CDR2 SNEGSKA (reference sequence). The CDR3 loop spans 15 amino acids. V lost 6 bases to trimming and J lost 8 bases, with 25 bases between them. The CDR3 spells CSARAPGLGLPEAFF. The CDR3, as DNA: TGCAGTGCCCGAGCCCCGGGCTTGGGCTTACCGGAAGCTTTCTTT.